Each of the 10 T cell receptor beta chains below was sequenced from the same sample in a study of T cell responses to AZD1222 COVID-19 vaccine. Only in-frame clones appear in the TCRdb table, and some are missing; sequencing was by immunoSEQ multiplex PCR. The data show some 150,000 clones, around 88% seen once. Sequenced material: peripheral blood, taken on day 0 of MenACWY control vaccination. All receptors come from an adult in good health.

V gene TRBV6-5 combines with J gene TRBJ2-3, with D possibly matching TRBD1 (6 bases). Trimming stripped 2 bases from V and 6 bases from J, with 12 bases between. CDR3 length equals 14 residues. Germline V CDR1 and CDR2: MNHEY, SVGAGI. The CDR3 here is CASSYVRGRDTQYF. CDR3 coding DNA: TGTGCCAGCAGTTACGTCAGGGGTCGGGATACGCAGTATTTT.

The CDR3 sequence is CASSLEGNTEAFF. The CDR3 DNA sequence: TGTGCCAGCAGCTTAGAAGGTAACACTGAAGCTTTCTTT. This chain connects TRBV7-3 to TRBJ1-1; D remains ambiguous. Germline V gene sequence: CDR1 SGHTA, CDR2 FQGTGA. The CDR3 has 13 residues. Deletions cut 2 bases from V and 2 bases from J, with 6 bases between.

The genes are TRBV11-2 and TRBJ1-6; D is unclear. V lost 1 base to trimming and J lost 6 bases, with 7 bases between them. The germline CDR1 and CDR2 sequences are SGHAT and FQNNGV. This CDR3 spans 14 amino acids. The CDR3 protein is CASSLGLANSPLHF. For the CDR3, the DNA is TGTGCCAGCAGCTTAGGGCTTGCTAATTCACCCCTCCACTTT.

V is TRBV6-6 and J is TRBJ2-7; possible D gene TRBD2, 5 bases. The V end lost 8 bases, the J end lost 1 base, and 12 bases lay between the germline ends. Looked up from germline, CDR1 is MNHNY and CDR2 is SVGAGI (reference sequence). The CDR3 extends over 13 amino acids. Here the CDR3 reads CASRAGGSYEQYF. The CDR3 DNA follows: TGTGCCAGCCGTGCGGGTGGGTCCTACGAGCAGTACTTC.

The rearrangement joins TRBV7-2 to TRBJ1-5; D is uncertain. Germline V gene lookup returns CDR1 SGHTA and CDR2 FQGNSA. This CDR3 has 13 residues. V lost 5 bases and J lost 7, with 12 bases in between. The CDR3 sequence is CASSIRAEQPQHF. In nucleotides, the CDR3 is TGTGCCAGCAGCATTAGGGCAGAACAGCCCCAGCATTTT.

The CDR3 coding sequence is TGTGCCAGCAGTTACTCGACGGGGCTTAGAACTGAAGCTTTCTTT. Amino acid sequence: CASSYSTGLRTEAFF. This chain joins TRBV6-5 and TRBJ1-1; tentative D call: TRBD1 (5 bases). The germline V gene has CDR1 MNHEY and CDR2 SVGAGI. The V gene lost 0 bases and the J gene lost 5 bases, with 13 bases spanning the gap. The CDR3 has 15 residues.

V usage is TRBV4-3 and J usage is TRBJ2-7; D not certain. The germline V and J ends were trimmed by 1 base and 4 bases, with 11 bases remaining between them. Germline CDR1 LGHNA, CDR2 YSLEER. CDR3 length equals 14 residues. CDR3 sequence (DNA): TGCGCCAGCAGCCAAGGTTACGGCCGATACGAGCAGTACTTC. Translated, it gives CASSQGYGRYEQYF.

The chain recombines TRBV5-4 with TRBJ1-2, with 7 bases that match TRBD1. Germline V gives CDR1 SGHNT, CDR2 YYREEE (reference sequence). CDR3 length: 13 amino acids. Unmatched junction bases numbered 7, after V lost 4 bases and J lost 7 bases. The CDR3, as DNA: TGTGCCAGCAGCCCCGACAGGGATAGTGGCTACACCTTC. Amino acid sequence: CASSPDRDSGYTF.

The chain is built from TRBV11-2 and TRBJ2-7, with 8 bases matching TRBD1. With V trimmed by 6 bases and J by 6 bases, 7 bases remained unmatched. This CDR3 spans 13 amino acids. The germline V gene encodes CDR1 SGHAT and CDR2 FQNNGV. The CDR3 DNA follows: TGTGCCAGCAGTCGACTAACAGGGGGCGAGCAGTACTTC. Residues: CASSRLTGGEQYF.

This chain connects TRBV19 to TRBJ2-4; perhaps TRBD1 as D (5 bases). V was shortened by 3 bases and J by 6 bases, with 12 bases between the two germline ends. Germline V gene lookup returns CDR1 LNHDA and CDR2 SQIVND (reference sequence). The CDR3 consists of 14 residues. The CDR3 here is CASSMGGQLNIQYF. CDR3 DNA: TGTGCCAGTAGTATGGGTGGACAACTAAACATTCAGTACTTC.